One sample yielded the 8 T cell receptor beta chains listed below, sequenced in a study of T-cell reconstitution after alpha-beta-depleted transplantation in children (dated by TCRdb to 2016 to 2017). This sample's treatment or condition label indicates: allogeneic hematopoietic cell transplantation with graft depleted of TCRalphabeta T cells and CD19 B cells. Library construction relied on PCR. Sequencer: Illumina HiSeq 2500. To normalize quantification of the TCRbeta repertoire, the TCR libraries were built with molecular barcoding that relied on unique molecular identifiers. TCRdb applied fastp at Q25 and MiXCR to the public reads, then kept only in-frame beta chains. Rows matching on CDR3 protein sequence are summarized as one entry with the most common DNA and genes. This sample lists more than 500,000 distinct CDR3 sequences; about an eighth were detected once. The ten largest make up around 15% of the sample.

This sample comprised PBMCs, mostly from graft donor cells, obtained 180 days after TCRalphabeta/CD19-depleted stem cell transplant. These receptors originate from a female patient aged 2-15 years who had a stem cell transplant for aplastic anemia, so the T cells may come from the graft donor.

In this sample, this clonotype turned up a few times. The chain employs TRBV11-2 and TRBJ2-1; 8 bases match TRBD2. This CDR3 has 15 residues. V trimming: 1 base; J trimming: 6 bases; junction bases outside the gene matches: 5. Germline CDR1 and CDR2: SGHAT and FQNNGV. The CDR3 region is CASSLVLLAGNEQFF. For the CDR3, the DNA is TGTGCCAGCAGCTTAGTTCTCCTAGCGGGCAATGAGCAGTTCTTC.

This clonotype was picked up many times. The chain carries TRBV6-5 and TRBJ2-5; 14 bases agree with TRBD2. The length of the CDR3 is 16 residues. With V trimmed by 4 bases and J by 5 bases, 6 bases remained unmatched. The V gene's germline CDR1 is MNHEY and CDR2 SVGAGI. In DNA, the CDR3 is TGTGCCAGCAGTTCCGGACTAGCGGGAGGACGGGAGACCCAGTACTTC. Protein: CASSSGLAGGRETQYF.

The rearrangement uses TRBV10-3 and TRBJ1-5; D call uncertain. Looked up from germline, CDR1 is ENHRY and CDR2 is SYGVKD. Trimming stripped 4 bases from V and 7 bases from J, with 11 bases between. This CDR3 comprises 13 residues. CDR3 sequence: CAISAGGEQPQHF. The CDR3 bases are TGTGCCATCAGTGCTGGAGGAGAACAGCCCCAGCATTTT.

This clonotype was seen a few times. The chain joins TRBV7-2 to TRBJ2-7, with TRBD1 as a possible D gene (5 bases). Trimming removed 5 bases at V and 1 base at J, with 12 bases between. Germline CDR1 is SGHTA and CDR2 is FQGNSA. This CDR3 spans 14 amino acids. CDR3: CASSPWGVSYEQYF. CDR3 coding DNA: TGTGCCAGCAGCCCATGGGGCGTATCCTACGAGCAGTACTTC.

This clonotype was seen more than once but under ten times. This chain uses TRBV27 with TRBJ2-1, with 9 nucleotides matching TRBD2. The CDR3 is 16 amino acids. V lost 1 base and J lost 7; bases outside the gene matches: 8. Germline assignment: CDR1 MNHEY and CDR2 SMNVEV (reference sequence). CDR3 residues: CASSLLAGVLTNEQFF. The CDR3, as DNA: TGTGCCAGCAGTTTATTAGCGGGAGTCCTCACGAATGAGCAGTTCTTC.

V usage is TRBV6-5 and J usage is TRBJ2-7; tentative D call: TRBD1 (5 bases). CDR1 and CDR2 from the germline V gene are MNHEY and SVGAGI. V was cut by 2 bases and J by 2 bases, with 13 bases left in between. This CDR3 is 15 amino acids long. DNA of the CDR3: TGTGCCAGCAGTTACGGGGCAGAGCCCACCTACGAGCAGTACGTC. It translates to CASSYGAEPTYEQYV.

The chain's CDR3 is CASSRYTGGTWPGELFF. For the CDR3, the DNA is TGTGCCAGCAGTCGTTACACAGGGGGAACTTGGCCCGGGGAGCTGTTTTTT. V gene TRBV6-5 combines with J gene TRBJ2-2; 8 bases are a match to TRBD1. J lost 6 bases, V lost 5 bases, and 14 bases had no gene match. The CDR3 covers 17 residues. The V gene's germline CDR1 is MNHEY and CDR2 SVGAGI.

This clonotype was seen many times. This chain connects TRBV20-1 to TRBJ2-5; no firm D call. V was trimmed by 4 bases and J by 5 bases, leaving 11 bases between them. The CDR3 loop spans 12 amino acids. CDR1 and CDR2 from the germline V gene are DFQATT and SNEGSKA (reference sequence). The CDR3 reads CSATPAWETQYF. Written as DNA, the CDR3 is TGCAGTGCTACCCCGGCTTGGGAGACCCAGTACTTC.